Below are 22 T cell receptor beta chains sequenced from a single sample in a study of T cell responses to AZD1222 COVID-19 vaccine. Profiled with immunoSEQ multiplex PCR; TCRdb holds only in-frame clones, not every one. The profile shows tens of thousands of clones, about 90% of them singletons. The source material was peripheral blood, sampled on day 0 of AZD1222 vaccination. These receptors came from an adult in good health.

This chain joins TRBV27 and TRBJ2-7, with D possibly matching TRBD1 (5 bases). The CDR3 loop spans 15 amino acids. The germline CDR1 and CDR2 sequences are MNHEY and SMNVEV (reference sequence). V shed 5 bases and J shed 2 bases, with 16 bases lying between them. CDR3: CASSPTPSGTYEQYF. The CDR3 bases are TGTGCCAGCAGTCCTACCCCCTCAGGGACCTACGAGCAGTACTTC.

The chain joins TRBV19 to TRBJ1-1; 8 positions match TRBD1. Germline V lookup: CDR1 LNHDA, CDR2 SQIVND (reference sequence). CDR3 length: 15 amino acids. The V segment lost 5 bases and the J segment 0 bases; nucleotides outside the gene matches: 5. Here the CDR3 reads CASSFTGGMNTEAFF. The CDR3 DNA reads TGTGCCAGTAGTTTTACAGGGGGGATGAACACTGAAGCTTTCTTT.

The rearrangement joins TRBV11-3 to TRBJ1-1; D is perhaps TRBD1 (5 bases). There are 13 residues in the CDR3. V lost 5 bases and J lost 5, with 12 bases in between. Germline CDR1 is SGHNT and CDR2 is YENEEA. The CDR3 DNA reads TGTGCCAGCAGCCTGATCACAGGAACTGAAGCTTTCTTT. It encodes CASSLITGTEAFF.

The chain links TRBV27 to TRBJ2-5; D not resolved. Trimming removed 1 base at V and 3 bases at J, with 6 bases between. The germline V gene has CDR1 MNHEY and CDR2 SMNVEV (reference sequence). The length of the CDR3 is 13 residues. The CDR3 sequence: CASSLYAEETQYF. As DNA, the CDR3 is TGTGCCAGCAGTTTATATGCGGAAGAGACCCAGTACTTC.

This CDR3 is CASSEASGSSYEQYF. The CDR3 DNA reads as TGCGCCAGCAGTGAGGCTAGCGGGAGTTCCTACGAGCAGTACTTC. The genes are TRBV10-1 and TRBJ2-7, with 10 bases that match TRBD2. The CDR3 consists of 15 residues. Trimming cost V 2 bases and J 1 base; bases outside gene matches: 2. From germline, CDR1 is WNHNN and CDR2 SYGVQD (reference sequence).

Written as DNA, the CDR3 is TGTGCCAGCTCACCACGGCTAGCGGTACAAGAGACCCAGTACTTC. It translates to CASSPRLAVQETQYF. J is TRBJ2-5 and V is TRBV18, with 7 bases matching TRBD2. V lost 1 base and J lost 2; bases outside the gene matches: 4. This CDR3 region has 15 residues. Germline V lookup: CDR1 KGHSH, CDR2 LQKENI.

The gene calls are TRBV6-5 and TRBJ1-1; D not certain. There are 13 residues in the CDR3. Germline values: CDR1 MNHEY, CDR2 SVGAGI. The V gene lost 7 bases and the J gene lost 1 base, with 10 bases spanning the gap. The CDR3 region has the DNA TGTGCCAGCAAGACGGGCGGGAACACTGAAGCTTTCTTT. Protein sequence: CASKTGGNTEAFF.

The gene calls are TRBV11-2 and TRBJ2-5; tentatively, D is TRBD2 (5 bases). The CDR3 has 14 amino acids. Deletions cut 1 base from V and 7 bases from J, with 13 bases between. Germline V CDR1 and CDR2: SGHAT, FQNNGV. In DNA form, the CDR3 reads TGTGCCAGCAGCTTAGCCCGGACTTACGGGACCCAGTACTTC. Translated, it gives CASSLARTYGTQYF.

V and J are TRBV7-9 and TRBJ2-3; tentatively, D is TRBD1 (6 bases). This CDR3 contains 16 residues. Germline V gene lookup returns CDR1 SEHNR and CDR2 FQNEAQ (reference sequence). The ends were cut back, 3 bases at V and 3 bases at J, with 16 bases in the middle. Here the CDR3 DNA reads TGTGCCAGCAGCTTCCGGCGAGGGGGAAGGACAGATACGCAGTATTTT. Its protein is CASSFRRGGRTDTQYF.

V and J are TRBV6-5 and TRBJ1-3; D unresolved. This CDR3 contains 15 residues. V was cut by 0 bases and J by 4 bases, with 10 bases left in between. Looked up from germline, CDR1 is MNHEY and CDR2 is SVGAGI. The CDR3 sequence is CASSYSRGSGNTIYF. As DNA, the CDR3 is TGTGCCAGCAGTTACTCGCGAGGGTCGGGAAACACCATATATTTT.

V and J are TRBV5-1 and TRBJ2-5; D tentatively fits TRBD1 or TRBD2 (5 bases each). This CDR3 has 14 amino acids. V lost 3 bases and J 0 bases, leaving 9 bases between the germline ends. CDR1 and CDR2 from the germline V gene are SGHRS and YFSETQ. In nucleotides, the CDR3 is TGCGCCAGCAGCTCCGGGACCGACCAAGAGACCCAGTACTTC. Amino acid sequence: CASSSGTDQETQYF. Supplemented by reference TRBV5-1 and TRBJ2-5, the full variable domain reads KAGVTQTPRYLIKTRGQQVTLSCSPISGHRSVSWYQQTPGQGLQFLFEYFSETQRNKGNFPGRFSGRQFSNSRSEMNVSTLELGDSALYLCASSSGTDQETQYFGPGTRLLVL.

The chain joins TRBV5-1 to TRBJ1-2; D uncertain. Germline values: CDR1 SGHRS, CDR2 YFSETQ. The V end was cut by 2 bases, the J end by 1 base, with 6 bases between. This CDR3 has 13 amino acids. The CDR3 protein is CASSFNSNYGYTF. DNA of the CDR3: TGCGCCAGCAGCTTTAACAGTAACTATGGCTACACCTTC.

This clone appeared once. The V gene is TRBV7-9, the J gene TRBJ1-4; D ambiguous. The germline CDR1 and CDR2 sequences are SEHNR and FQNEAQ (reference sequence). Trimming took off 8 bases at V and 8 bases at J, with 12 bases between the two ends. CDR3 size: 12 residues. CDR3 residues: CASPPDPEKLFF. DNA for the CDR3: TGTGCCAGCCCGCCCGACCCAGAAAAACTGTTTTTT. Variable domain in full (rest from reference TRBV7-9 and TRBJ1-4): DTGVSQNPRHKITKRGQNVTFRCDPISEHNRLYWYRQTLGQGPEFLTYFQNEAQLEKSRLLSDRFSAERPKGSFSTLEIQRTEQGDSAMYLCASPPDPEKLFFGSGTQLSVL.

The rearrangement joins TRBV30 to TRBJ1-2; D remains ambiguous. Trimming took 3 bases from V and 0 from J, leaving 8 bases between them. The CDR3 has 13 amino acids. In germline, CDR1 is GTSNPN, CDR2 SVGIG (reference sequence). The CDR3 DNA sequence: TGTGCCTGGAGCGGGTTACCTAACTATGGCTACACCTTC. Translated, it gives CAWSGLPNYGYTF.

The gene calls are TRBV18 and TRBJ1-6; no clear D. The CDR3 is 14 residues long. Germline CDR1 and CDR2: KGHSH and LQKENI. The V and J ends lost 5 bases and 10 bases respectively, with 15 bases between them. CDR3: CASSSATASSPLHF. CDR3 sequence (DNA): TGTGCCAGCTCATCGGCTACAGCATCATCACCCCTCCACTTT.

The CDR3 bases are TGTGCCAGCAGCCGCGGGACCATTAATGAAAAACTGTTTTTT. This sequence encodes CASSRGTINEKLFF. V and J are TRBV28 and TRBJ1-4; TRBD1 might be the D (5 bases). Germline-derived CDR1 and CDR2 are MDHEN and SYDVKM. Deletions cut 6 bases from V and 4 bases from J, with 12 bases between. The CDR3 is 14 residues long.

The chain carries TRBV27 and TRBJ2-7; 7 bases align to TRBD1. The germline V gene encodes CDR1 MNHEY and CDR2 SMNVEV (reference sequence). The V gene end was trimmed by 4 bases and the J gene end by 2 bases; junction bases not matched to a gene: 5. The CDR3 totals 14 residues. This chain's CDR3 is CASSSGTEPYEQYF. CDR3 coding DNA: TGTGCCAGCAGTTCCGGGACAGAGCCCTACGAGCAGTACTTC.

The chain recombines TRBV10-3 with TRBJ2-1, with TRBD2 identical over 8 bases. Germline-derived CDR1 and CDR2 are ENHRY and SYGVKD. CDR3 size: 14 residues. The junction had 10 bases not matched to a gene; V was cut back by 6 bases and J by 9 bases. CDR3: CAISGLALGSEQFF. Here the CDR3 DNA reads TGTGCCATCAGCGGACTAGCTCTAGGAAGTGAGCAGTTCTTC.

As regards this clone: The sample contains more than one DNA sequence encoding this CDR3. The rearrangement uses TRBV6-5 and TRBJ1-2, with no clear D. The germline V gene has CDR1 MNHEY and CDR2 SVGAGI. V lost 7 bases and J lost 2, with 5 bases in between. The CDR3 has 11 amino acids. The CDR3 DNA follows: TGTGCCAGCAACGGGAACTATGGCTACACCTTC. Translated, it gives CASNGNYGYTF.

This sequence joins TRBV6-5 and TRBJ2-1; the match to TRBD2 covers 14 bases. CDR3 length equals 15 residues. With V trimmed by 7 bases and J by 9 bases, 8 bases remained unmatched. Germline V lookup: CDR1 MNHEY, CDR2 SVGAGI. CDR3 amino acids: CASTRTSGRLGEQFF. The CDR3 DNA is TGTGCCAGCACAAGGACTAGCGGGAGGTTAGGTGAGCAGTTCTTC.

The V and J genes are TRBV11-3 and TRBJ2-1, with TRBD2 matching 11 bases. The V segment lost 5 bases and the J segment 6 bases; nucleotides outside the gene matches: 9. This CDR3 has 16 residues. The germline V gene encodes CDR1 SGHNT and CDR2 YENEEA. CDR3 loop: CASSPRGLAGGNEQFF. For the CDR3, the DNA is TGTGCCAGCAGCCCTAGGGGGCTAGCGGGAGGCAATGAGCAGTTCTTC.

The J gene is TRBJ2-3, the V gene TRBV5-1; D unresolved. V dropped 4 bases and J dropped 1 base, with 10 bases sitting between them. Germline V gene sequence: CDR1 SGHRS, CDR2 YFSETQ. The length of the CDR3 is 14 residues. The CDR3 nucleotides are TGCGCCAGCAGCCCCCGACTCGGCACAGATACGCAGTATTTT. Translating gives CASSPRLGTDTQYF.